This T cell receptor beta chain was documented in a study of blood T cells in healthy people across ages. This clonotype was seen more than once but under ten times. The antigen remains unidentified. The junction differs from germline at one of its ends, possibly a read error. Germline CDR1 SQVTM, CDR2 ANQGSEA. The CDR3 spans 17 residues. Study results and limitations: CMV infection status of these donors was not known.

Together with a sample-barcoded 5' primer, a J-beta primer mix was included in a second PCR lasting about 7 to 11 cycles. TCRdb reanalysed the 5' RACE reads using MiXCR and keeps one entry per CDR3 protein. The table lists nearly 800,000 distinct CDR3 sequences, 20% to 30% of them singletons, with roughly 3.8% in the top ten. The same data also went into a second study, on T cells of mothers and their children.

The specimen was blood. This sequence was found in a boy younger than 18 in good health. The rearrangement joins TRBV29-1 to TRBJ2-1; 15 bases match TRBD2. CDR3 in amino acids: CSVLGTSGGSSYNKQFF. Here the CDR3 DNA reads TGCAGCGTTCTTGGGACTAGCGGGGGGAGCTCCTACAATAAGCAGTTCTTC.